Presented here are 17 T cell receptor beta chains from one specimen sequenced in a study of T cell changes during pregnancy in multiple sclerosis. Generated by immunoSEQ multiplex PCR, the TCRdb table keeps only in-frame clones and is missing some. The repertoire holds approximately 49,000 clones, with 85% to 95% as singletons. The sequences come from CD4+ T cells from peripheral blood mononuclear cells, collected in the second trimester of pregnancy. The receptors stem from a female donor in good health, enrolled as a control in a pregnancy study.

The chain is built from TRBV18 and TRBJ1-2, with D perhaps matching TRBD1 (6 bases). V was pared by 2 bases and J by 2 bases, with 9 bases between. Per germline, CDR1 KGHSH and CDR2 LQKENI. The CDR3 is made up of 14 amino acids. The CDR3 sequence: CASSPDRTNYGYTF. For the CDR3, the DNA is TGTGCCAGCTCACCAGACAGGACAAACTATGGCTACACCTTC.

The chain joins TRBV19 to TRBJ2-3; 7 positions agree with TRBD1. The CDR3 sequence is 13 residues long. The trim removed 5 bases at V and 4 bases at J, leaving 3 bases unmatched. Germline V CDR1 and CDR2: LNHDA, SQIVND (reference sequence). DNA for the CDR3: TGTGCCAGTAGTTTCCAGGGGGCAGATACGCAGTATTTT. It specifies CASSFQGADTQYF.

The gene calls are TRBV2 and TRBJ2-3; 7 bases align to TRBD1. CDR3 size: 15 residues. J lost 0 bases, V lost 6 bases, and 6 bases had no gene match. The V gene's germline CDR1 is SNHLY and CDR2 FYNNEI. In DNA, the CDR3 is TGTGCCAGCAGGCCCGGGACAGCTAGCACAGATACGCAGTATTTT. Its protein is CASRPGTASTDTQYF. Full variable domain (rest looked up from reference TRBV2 and TRBJ2-3): EPEVTQTPSHQVTQMGQEVILRCVPISNHLYFYWYRQILGQKVEFLVSFYNNEISEKSEIFDDQFSVERPDGSNFTLKIRSTKLEDSAMYFCASRPGTASTDTQYFGPGTRLTVL.

With regard to this clone: The sample carries other DNA sequences with the same CDR3. The chain carries TRBV7-9 and TRBJ2-1; no reliable D call. Germline values: CDR1 SEHNR, CDR2 FQNEAQ (reference sequence). V was cut by 1 base and J by 6 bases, with 7 bases left in between. The CDR3 extends over 13 amino acids. The CDR3 loop is CASSLGLANEQFF. Written as DNA, the CDR3 is TGTGCCAGCAGCTTAGGACTCGCCAATGAGCAGTTCTTC.

The CDR3 here is CASSFRDTQYF. Here the CDR3 DNA reads TGTGCCAGCAGTTTTCGAGATACGCAGTATTTT. The gene calls are TRBV28 and TRBJ2-3; D gene ambiguous. The V gene's germline CDR1 is MDHEN and CDR2 SYDVKM. The CDR3 is 11 amino acids. Trimming removed 3 bases at V and 5 bases at J, with 3 bases between.

The chain employs TRBV28 and TRBJ1-6, with TRBD1 matching over 9 bases. Germline assignment: CDR1 MDHEN and CDR2 SYDVKM. Trimming cost V 7 bases and J 4 bases; bases outside gene matches: 8. CDR3 length equals 16 residues. The DNA for the CDR3 is TGTGCCAGCATTACAGGGGGCCAGGCTTATAATTCACCCCTCCACTTT. This sequence encodes CASITGGQAYNSPLHF.

The chain employs TRBV4-2 and TRBJ1-5; perhaps TRBD1 as D (6 bases). The V and J ends lost 0 bases and 4 bases respectively, with 10 bases between them. CDR1 and CDR2 (germline): LGHNA, YNFKEQ. There are 15 residues in the CDR3. As DNA, the CDR3 is TGTGCCAGCAGCCAAGATGGCCAGGGGAATCAGCCCCAGCATTTT. It encodes CASSQDGQGNQPQHF.

The chain links TRBV29-1 to TRBJ2-1; TRBD2 might be the D (6 bases). The V gene lost 4 bases and the J gene lost 7 bases, with 20 bases spanning the gap. The CDR3 has 15 residues. Germline loops: CDR1 SQVTM, CDR2 ANQGSEA. CDR3 coding DNA: TGCAGCGTTGTGGATACGGGAGAAGGTTGGAATGAGCAGTTCTTC. This codes for CSVVDTGEGWNEQFF.

The chain employs TRBV11-3 and TRBJ2-1; 7 bases are a match to TRBD2. J was trimmed by 9 bases and V by 9 bases; bases with no gene match: 11. Germline V gene sequence: CDR1 SGHNT, CDR2 YENEEA. The CDR3 consists of 13 residues. The chain's CDR3 is CASSPGGRAEQFF. DNA of the CDR3: TGTGCCAGTTCCCCGGGGGGTCGCGCTGAGCAGTTCTTC.

The rearrangement links TRBV7-9 to TRBJ2-5; D possibly corresponds to TRBD1 (6 bases). Trimming pared 5 bases from V and 4 bases from J, leaving 11 bases between. Germline V gene lookup returns CDR1 SEHNR and CDR2 FQNEAQ (reference sequence). This CDR3 comprises 13 residues. Written as DNA, the CDR3 is TGTGCCAGCAGCCCAGGGGTGGCAGAGACCCAGTACTTC. It codes for CASSPGVAETQYF.

The chain has TRBV28 and TRBJ2-3, with 10 bases fitting TRBD2. Losses at the gene ends were 2 bases for V and 4 bases for J; bases not matched to a gene: 9. Per the germline V gene, CDR1 is MDHEN and CDR2 is SYDVKM. CDR3 length: 17 amino acids. The CDR3 here is CASSLRGLAGVADTQYF. CDR3 coding DNA: TGTGCCAGCAGTTTAAGGGGCCTAGCGGGAGTGGCAGATACGCAGTATTTT.

The chain carries TRBV4-3 and TRBJ2-3; D uncertain. Germline CDR1 is LGHNA and CDR2 is YSLEER. The CDR3 spans 15 residues. V was cut by 0 bases and J by 1 base, with 8 bases left in between. The CDR3 sequence: CASSQDVLGTDTQYF. As DNA, the CDR3 is TGCGCCAGCAGCCAAGATGTTCTAGGCACAGATACGCAGTATTTT.

The V gene is TRBV19, the J gene TRBJ2-7; no clear D. Deletions cut 1 base from V and 2 bases from J, with 15 bases between. The CDR3 consists of 16 residues. The germline gives CDR1 LNHDA, CDR2 SQIVND (reference sequence). CDR3 sequence reads: CASSIVNSPGTYEQYF. The CDR3 bases are TGTGCCAGTAGTATAGTGAACAGCCCCGGCACCTACGAGCAGTACTTC.

The chain combines TRBV5-4 with TRBJ2-3; 12 bases line up with TRBD1. The CDR3 covers 16 residues. V gave up 0 bases and J gave up 6 bases; unmatched junction bases: 5. CDR1 and CDR2 (germline): SGHNT, YYREEE (reference sequence). The CDR3 nucleotides are TGTGCCAGCAGCTTGGAGGGACAGGGGGCTGGGGATACGCAGTATTTT. Protein product: CASSLEGQGAGDTQYF.

The genes are TRBV4-1 and TRBJ2-1; 10 bases agree with TRBD2. CDR1 is MGHRA and CDR2 is YSYEKL in the germline V gene. This CDR3 region has 17 residues. V shed 4 bases and J 3 bases; nucleotides not matched to a gene: 9. CDR3 in DNA: TGCGCCAGCAGCCTACGGACTAGCGGAGCTCTCTACAATGAGCAGTTCTTC. Translation: CASSLRTSGALYNEQFF.

The chain is built from TRBV11-2 and TRBJ2-2; 9 bases are a match to TRBD1. Germline assignment: CDR1 SGHAT and CDR2 FQNNGV. The CDR3 is 15 residues long. V lost 3 bases, J lost 4 bases, and 3 bases stayed unmatched. The DNA for the CDR3 is TGTGCCAGCAGCTTTATGACAGGGGGCACCGGGGAGCTGTTTTTT. Translating it yields CASSFMTGGTGELFF.

The rearrangement uses TRBV4-1 and TRBJ2-2, with 10 positions matching TRBD2. The V segment lost 1 base and the J segment 4 bases; nucleotides outside the gene matches: 6. Germline CDR1 MGHRA, CDR2 YSYEKL. The CDR3 contains 17 residues. The CDR3: CASSQVGSGGPTGELFF. CDR3 nucleotide sequence: TGCGCCAGCAGCCAAGTTGGTAGCGGGGGGCCCACCGGGGAGCTGTTTTTT.